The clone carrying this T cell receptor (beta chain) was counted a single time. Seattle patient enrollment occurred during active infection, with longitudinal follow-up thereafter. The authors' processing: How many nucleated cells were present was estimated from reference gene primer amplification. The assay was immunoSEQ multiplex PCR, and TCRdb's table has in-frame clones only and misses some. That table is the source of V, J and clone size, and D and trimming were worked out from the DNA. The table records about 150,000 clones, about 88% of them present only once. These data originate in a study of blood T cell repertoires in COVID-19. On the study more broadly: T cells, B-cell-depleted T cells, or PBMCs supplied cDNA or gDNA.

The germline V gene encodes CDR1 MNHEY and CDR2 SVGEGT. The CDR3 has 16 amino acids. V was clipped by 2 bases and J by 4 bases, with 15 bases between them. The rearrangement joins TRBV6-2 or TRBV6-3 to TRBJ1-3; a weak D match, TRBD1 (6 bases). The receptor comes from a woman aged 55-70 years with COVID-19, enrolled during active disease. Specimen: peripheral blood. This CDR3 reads CASSYGGALTGNTIYF. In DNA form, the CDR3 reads TGTGCCAGCAGTTACGGGGGCGCATTGACAGGAAACACCATATATTTT.